This T cell receptor beta chain was recorded in a study of cytomegalovirus exposure and HLA in healthy donors. Study observations and caveats: With further analysis later on, most CMV-associated TCR beta chains appeared HLA-restricted.

Trimming removed 4 bases at V and 3 bases at J, with 19 bases between. There are 16 residues in the CDR3. Per the germline V gene, CDR1 is SGDLS and CDR2 is YYNGEE. The primer mix had 60 Vbeta and 13 Jbeta primers. The assay was immunoSEQ multiplex PCR, and TCRdb's table has in-frame clones only and misses some. The sample includes around 92,000 clones, approximately 72% of them seen just once. This clone was counted once. Its target is unknown. Input material: PBMCs. The V and J genes are TRBV9 and TRBJ1-1; D is undetermined. This sequence originates from a woman aged 70-85 years in good health and CMV-seropositive. The chain's CDR3 is CASSTPRGGLDTEAFF. The CDR3 nucleotides are TGTGCCAGCAGCACCCCCCGAGGAGGGCTTGACACTGAAGCTTTCTTT.